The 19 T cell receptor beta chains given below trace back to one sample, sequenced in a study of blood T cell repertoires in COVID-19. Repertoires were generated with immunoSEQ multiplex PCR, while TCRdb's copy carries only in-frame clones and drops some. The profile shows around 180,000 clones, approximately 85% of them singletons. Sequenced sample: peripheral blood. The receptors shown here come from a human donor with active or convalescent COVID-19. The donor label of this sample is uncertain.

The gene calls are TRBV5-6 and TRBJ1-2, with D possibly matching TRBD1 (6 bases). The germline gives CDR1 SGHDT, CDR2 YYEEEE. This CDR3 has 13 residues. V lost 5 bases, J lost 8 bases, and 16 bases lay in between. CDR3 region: CASRVAQGRGYTF. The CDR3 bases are TGTGCCAGCAGAGTGGCACAGGGCAGGGGCTACACCTTC.

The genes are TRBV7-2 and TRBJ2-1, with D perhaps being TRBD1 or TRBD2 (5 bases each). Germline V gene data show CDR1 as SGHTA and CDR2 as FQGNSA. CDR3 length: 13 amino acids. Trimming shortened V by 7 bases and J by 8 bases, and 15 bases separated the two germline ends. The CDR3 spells CASTLAGSDEQFF. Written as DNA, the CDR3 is TGTGCCAGCACCCTAGCAGGGAGTGATGAGCAGTTCTTC.

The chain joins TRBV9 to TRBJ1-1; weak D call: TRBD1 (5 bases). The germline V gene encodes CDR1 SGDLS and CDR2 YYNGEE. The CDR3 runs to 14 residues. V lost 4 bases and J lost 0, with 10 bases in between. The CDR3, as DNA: TGTGCCAGCAGCCTAAGGACAATGAACACTGAAGCTTTCTTT. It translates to CASSLRTMNTEAFF. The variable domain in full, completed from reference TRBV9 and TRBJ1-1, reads DSGVTQTPKHLITATGQRVTLRCSPRSGDLSVYWYQQSLDQGLQFLIQYYNGEERAKGNILERFSAQQFPDLHSELNLSSLELGDSALYFCASSLRTMNTEAFFGQGTRLTVV.

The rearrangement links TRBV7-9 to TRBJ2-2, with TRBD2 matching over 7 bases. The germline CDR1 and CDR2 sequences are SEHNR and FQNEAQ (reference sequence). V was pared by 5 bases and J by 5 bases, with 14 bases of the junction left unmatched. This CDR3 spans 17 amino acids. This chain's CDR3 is CASSTKGREILTGELFF. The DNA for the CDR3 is TGTGCCAGCAGCACCAAAGGGCGGGAGATCCTGACCGGGGAGCTGTTTTTT.

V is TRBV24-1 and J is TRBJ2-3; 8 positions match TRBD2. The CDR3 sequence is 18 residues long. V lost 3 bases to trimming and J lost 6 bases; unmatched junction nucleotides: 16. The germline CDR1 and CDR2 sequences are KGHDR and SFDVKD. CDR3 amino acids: CATSDNPYGGEDVDTQYF. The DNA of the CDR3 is TGTGCCACCAGTGATAATCCATACGGGGGGGAGGATGTGGATACGCAGTATTTT.

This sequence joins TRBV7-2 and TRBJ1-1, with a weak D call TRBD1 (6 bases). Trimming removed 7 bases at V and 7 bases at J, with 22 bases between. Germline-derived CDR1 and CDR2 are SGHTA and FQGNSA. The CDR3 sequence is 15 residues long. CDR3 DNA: TGTGCCAGCACCCTAGGGGGGGTAGCCGACCGTGAAGCTTTCTTT. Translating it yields CASTLGGVADREAFF.

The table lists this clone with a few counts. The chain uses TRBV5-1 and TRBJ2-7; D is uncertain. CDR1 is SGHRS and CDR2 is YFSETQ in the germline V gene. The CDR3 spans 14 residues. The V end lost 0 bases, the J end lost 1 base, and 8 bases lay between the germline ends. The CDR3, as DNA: TGCGCCAGCAGCTTGGAGACTGAGTCCTACGAGCAGTACTTC. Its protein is CASSLETESYEQYF.

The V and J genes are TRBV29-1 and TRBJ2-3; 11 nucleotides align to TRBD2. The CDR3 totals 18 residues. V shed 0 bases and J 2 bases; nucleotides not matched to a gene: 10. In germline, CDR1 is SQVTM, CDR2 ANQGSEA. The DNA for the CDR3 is TGCAGCGTTGAAGAGGTAGCGGGAGGGCCAAGGAACACAGATACGCAGTATTTT. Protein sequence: CSVEEVAGGPRNTDTQYF.

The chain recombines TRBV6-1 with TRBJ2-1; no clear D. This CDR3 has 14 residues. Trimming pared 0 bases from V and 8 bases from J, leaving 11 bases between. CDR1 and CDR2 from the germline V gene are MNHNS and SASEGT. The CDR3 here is CASSEARVRDEQFF. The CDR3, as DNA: TGTGCCAGCAGTGAAGCCCGGGTTCGGGATGAGCAGTTCTTC.

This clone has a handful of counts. CDR3 in DNA: TGTGCCAGCAGAAGGACTAGCCGGTCCTACAATGAGCAGTTCTTC. This codes for CASRRTSRSYNEQFF. This chain uses TRBV13 with TRBJ2-1; 8 bases map to TRBD2. Trimming at V came to 6 bases and at J to 1 base, leaving 5 bases not matched to a gene. This CDR3 has 15 residues. Germline CDR1 PRHDT, CDR2 FYEKMQ (reference sequence).

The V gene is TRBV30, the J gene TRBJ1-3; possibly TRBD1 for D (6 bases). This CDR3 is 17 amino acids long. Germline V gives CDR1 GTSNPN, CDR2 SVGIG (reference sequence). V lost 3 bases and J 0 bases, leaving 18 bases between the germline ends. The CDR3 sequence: CAWRNPRGLPSGNTIYF. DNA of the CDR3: TGTGCCTGGAGAAACCCGAGGGGGTTACCCTCTGGAAACACCATATATTTT. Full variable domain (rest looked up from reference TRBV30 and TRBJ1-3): SQTIHQWPATLVQPVGSPLSLECTVEGTSNPNLYWYRQAAGRGLQLLFYSVGIGQISSEVPQNLSASRPQDRQFILSSKKLLLSDSGFYLCAWRNPRGLPSGNTIYFGEGSWLTVV.

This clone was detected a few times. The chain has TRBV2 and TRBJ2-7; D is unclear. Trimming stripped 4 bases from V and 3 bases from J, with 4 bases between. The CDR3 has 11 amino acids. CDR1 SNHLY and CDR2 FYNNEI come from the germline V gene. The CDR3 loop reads CASSGYYEQYF. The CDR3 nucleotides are TGTGCCAGCAGTGGCTACTACGAGCAGTACTTC.

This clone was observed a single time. CDR3 in DNA: TGTGCCAGCAACGTTGACAGGGGGCGTTTTTATGGCTACACCTTC. Encoded protein: CASNVDRGRFYGYTF. The chain uses TRBV6-5 and TRBJ1-2; TRBD1 matches at 10 bases. The ends lost 7 bases at V and 5 bases at J; junction bases unmatched: 10. This CDR3 comprises 15 residues. Germline assignment: CDR1 MNHEY and CDR2 SVGAGI.

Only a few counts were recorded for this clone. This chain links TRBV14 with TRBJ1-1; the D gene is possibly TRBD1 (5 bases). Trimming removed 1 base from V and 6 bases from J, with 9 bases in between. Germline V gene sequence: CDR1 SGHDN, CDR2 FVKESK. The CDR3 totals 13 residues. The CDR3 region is CASSQVPGAEAFF. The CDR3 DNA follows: TGTGCCAGCAGCCAAGTCCCGGGGGCTGAAGCTTTCTTT.

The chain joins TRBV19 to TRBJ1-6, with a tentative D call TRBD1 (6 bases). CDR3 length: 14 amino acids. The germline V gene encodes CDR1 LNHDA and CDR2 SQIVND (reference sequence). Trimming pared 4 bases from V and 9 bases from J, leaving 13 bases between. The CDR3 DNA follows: TGTGCCAGTAGTACGCCAGGGGAAACTTCACCCCTCCACTTT. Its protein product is CASSTPGETSPLHF.

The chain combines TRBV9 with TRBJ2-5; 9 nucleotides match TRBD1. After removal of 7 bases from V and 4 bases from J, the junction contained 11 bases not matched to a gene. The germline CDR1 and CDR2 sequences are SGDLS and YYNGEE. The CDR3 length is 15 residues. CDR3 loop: CASSRGQGDPETQYF. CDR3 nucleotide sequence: TGTGCCAGCTCAAGGGGACAGGGAGACCCAGAGACCCAGTACTTC. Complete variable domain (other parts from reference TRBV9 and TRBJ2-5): DSGVTQTPKHLITATGQRVTLRCSPRSGDLSVYWYQQSLDQGLQFLIQYYNGEERAKGNILERFSAQQFPDLHSELNLSSLELGDSALYFCASSRGQGDPETQYFGPGTRLLVL.

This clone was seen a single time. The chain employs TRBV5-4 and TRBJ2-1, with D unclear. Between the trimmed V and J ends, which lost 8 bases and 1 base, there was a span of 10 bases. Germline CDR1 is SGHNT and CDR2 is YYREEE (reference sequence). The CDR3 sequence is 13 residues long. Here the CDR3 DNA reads TGTGCCAGTCGACATCCTTCCTACAATGAGCAGTTCTTC. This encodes CASRHPSYNEQFF. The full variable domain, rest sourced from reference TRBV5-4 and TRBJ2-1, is ETGVTQSPTHLIKTRGQQVTLRCSSQSGHNTVSWYQQALGQGPQFIFQYYREEENGRGNFPPRFSGLQFPNYSSELNVNALELDDSALYLCASRHPSYNEQFFGPGTRLTVL.

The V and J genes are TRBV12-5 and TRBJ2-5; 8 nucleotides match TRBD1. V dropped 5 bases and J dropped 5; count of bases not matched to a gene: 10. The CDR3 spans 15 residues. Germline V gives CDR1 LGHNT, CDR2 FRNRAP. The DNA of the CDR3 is TGTGCTAGTGGTCTCCCCGGACAGGGTGGGGAGACCCAGTACTTC. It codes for CASGLPGQGGETQYF.

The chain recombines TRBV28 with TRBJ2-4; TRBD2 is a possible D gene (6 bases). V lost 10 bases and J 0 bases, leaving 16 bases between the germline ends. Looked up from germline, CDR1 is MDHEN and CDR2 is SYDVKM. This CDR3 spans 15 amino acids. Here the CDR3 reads CATGDGFLAKNIQYF. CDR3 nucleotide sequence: TGTGCCACGGGGGACGGATTCCTAGCCAAAAACATTCAGTACTTC.